This entry describes one T cell receptor beta chain. TCRdb re-called the 5' RACE reads; one entry per CDR3 protein, DNA not given. Here the sample table reports fewer than 550,000 distinct CDR3 sequences. The sample originates from a study of T cells expressing NK-cell markers. The CDR3 runs to 14 residues. CDR1 and CDR2 from the germline V gene are SGHRS and YFSETQ. The TCR was taken from a woman in her fifties or sixties in good health. Sequenced material: blood T cells: a sorted CD56 or NKG2C T cell subset, CD4+ or CD8+ T cells, or bulk PBMC T cells (not recorded which). The rearrangement uses TRBV5-1 and TRBJ2-7; with no DNA, the TCRdb D assignment of TRBD2 cannot be verified. CDR3 in amino acids: CASSLRGGSGEQYF.